Here is one T cell receptor beta chain with its context. Its antigen is unknown. Germline V gene data show CDR1 as SGHNT and CDR2 as YYREEE (reference sequence). V lost 1 base and J 5 bases, leaving 13 bases between the germline ends. This CDR3 spans 15 amino acids. This entry belongs to a study of cytomegalovirus exposure and HLA in healthy donors. Regarding the study as a whole: Analysis was carried out at a later point, and it linked a missense DCLRE1C variant to TCR beta V- and J-gene trimming.

Primers included in the PCR were 60 Vbeta and 13 Jbeta primers. Repertoires were generated with immunoSEQ multiplex PCR, while TCRdb's copy carries only in-frame clones and drops some. The data hold around 30,000 clones, with less than 70% observed a single time. Sequences were obtained from PBMCs. V gene TRBV5-4 combines with J gene TRBJ2-1; D ambiguous. The receptor was derived from a man aged 45 to 65 in good health and CMV-seropositive. The CDR3 DNA is TGTGCCAGCAGCTTGCTACGGGTCGAGCACAATGAGCAGTTCTTC. Encoded protein: CASSLLRVEHNEQFF.